The 26 T cell receptor beta chains below come from one sample, sequenced in a study of cytomegalovirus exposure and HLA in healthy donors. PCR primers comprised 60 Vbeta and 13 Jbeta primers. Using immunoSEQ multiplex PCR, the repertoire was profiled, and TCRdb retains in-frame clones only, with some absent. The profile shows some 99,000 clones, roughly 69% of them singletons. Sequenced material: PBMCs. The receptors derive from a woman aged 70-85 years in good health and CMV-seropositive.

The genes are TRBV6-1 and TRBJ2-5, with a weak D call TRBD2 (5 bases). V gave up 9 bases and J gave up 5 bases, with 16 bases separating them. Germline CDR1 and CDR2: MNHNS and SASEGT. CDR3 length: 13 residues. The CDR3 spells CASALLGRETQYF. As DNA, the CDR3 is TGTGCCAGTGCCCTACTAGGACGGGAGACCCAGTACTTC.

The chain joins TRBV6-5 to TRBJ2-3; 8 bases match TRBD2. This CDR3 has 14 amino acids. Germline CDR1 reads MNHEY; CDR2 reads SVGAGI. V trimming: 6 bases; J trimming: 6 bases; junction bases outside the gene matches: 8. The CDR3 nucleotides read TGTGCCAGCAGCTTCATAGCGGGGTCGGATACGCAGTATTTT. It is translated as CASSFIAGSDTQYF.

This chain joins TRBV27 and TRBJ1-2, with no clear D. CDR1 is MNHEY and CDR2 is SMNVEV in the germline V gene (reference sequence). Trimming left V 7 bases short and J 4 bases short, with 19 bases between. The CDR3 runs 15 residues. The CDR3 sequence is CASKSPDSAIYGYTF. CDR3 DNA: TGTGCCAGCAAATCCCCGGACTCCGCTATCTATGGCTACACCTTC.

This clone was recorded a few times. V gene TRBV6-1 combines with J gene TRBJ1-2; the match to TRBD1 covers 8 bases. CDR3 length equals 14 residues. With 3 bases clipped from V and 4 bases from J, the junction kept 4 bases outside the gene matches. Germline V gene lookup returns CDR1 MNHNS and CDR2 SASEGT. As DNA, the CDR3 is TGTGCCAGCAGTGACGGACAGGGATTCTATGGCTACACCTTC. Its translation is CASSDGQGFYGYTF.

This chain connects TRBV7-6 to TRBJ1-1; D is possibly TRBD1 (5 bases). Trimming removed 7 bases at V and 1 base at J, with 13 bases between. The germline CDR1 and CDR2 sequences are SGHVS and FNYEAQ. The CDR3 is made up of 14 amino acids. The chain's CDR3 is CASTKQEKNTEAFF. CDR3 DNA sequence: TGTGCCAGCACCAAACAGGAGAAGAACACTGAAGCTTTCTTT.

V is TRBV18 and J is TRBJ1-2; 7 nucleotides line up with TRBD1. The CDR3 runs to 13 residues. Germline CDR1 reads KGHSH; CDR2 reads LQKENI. V lost 3 bases, J lost 7 bases, and 5 bases stayed unmatched. This CDR3 reads CASSPDRAGGYTF. CDR3 DNA sequence: TGTGCCAGCTCACCTGACAGGGCGGGTGGCTACACCTTC.

This clone occurred a few times. The chain uses TRBV27 and TRBJ2-3; D is ambiguous. The CDR3 extends over 17 amino acids. The germline gives CDR1 MNHEY, CDR2 SMNVEV (reference sequence). V was shortened by 1 base and J by 0 bases, with 14 bases between the two germline ends. This CDR3 is CASSLYEERSSTDTQYF. CDR3 sequence (DNA): TGTGCCAGCAGTTTATATGAGGAGCGATCTAGCACAGATACGCAGTATTTT.

This chain joins TRBV19 and TRBJ2-3; D unclear. V was pared by 7 bases and J by 0 bases, with 8 bases between. The germline CDR1 and CDR2 sequences are LNHDA and SQIVND (reference sequence). The CDR3 extends over 13 amino acids. CDR3: CASTRRSTDTQYF. CDR3 DNA sequence: TGTGCCAGTACGAGGCGTAGCACAGATACGCAGTATTTT.

V is TRBV5-1 and J is TRBJ1-2, with 10 bases lining up with TRBD1. Germline lookup yields CDR1 SGHRS and CDR2 YFSETQ. Unmatched junction bases numbered 8, after V lost 4 bases and J lost 5 bases. The CDR3 totals 15 residues. CDR3 loop: CASSRTGTGDYGYTF. For the CDR3, the DNA is TGCGCCAGCAGCAGGACCGGGACAGGGGATTATGGCTACACCTTC.

CDR3 in DNA: TGTGCCTGGAGTGTAGCTAGCGGCCTCTACGAGCAGTACTTC. Translation: CAWSVASGLYEQYF. This chain links TRBV30 with TRBJ2-7; 7 nucleotides align to TRBD2. CDR1 and CDR2 (germline): GTSNPN, SVGIG (reference sequence). The junction had 5 bases not matched to a gene; V was cut back by 0 bases and J by 3 bases. This CDR3 has 14 residues.

The rearrangement joins TRBV7-8 to TRBJ1-2, with 8 bases identical to TRBD1. Germline trimming cut 3 bases from V and 8 bases from J; bases unmatched to any gene: 5. Germline V CDR1 and CDR2: SGHVS, FQNEAQ. The length of the CDR3 is 13 residues. In DNA form, the CDR3 reads TGTGCCAGCAGCTTGGGACAGGTGTTAGGCTACACCTTC. This sequence encodes CASSLGQVLGYTF.

As regards this clone: One end of the junction is discordant with germline, which a read error may explain. This chain joins TRBV7-7 and TRBJ2-7; 13 bases match TRBD2. This CDR3 has 15 residues. Germline lookup yields CDR1 SSHAT and CDR2 FNYEAQ (reference sequence). The DNA of the CDR3 is TGTGCTAGCAGCGCGGGACTAGCGGGGCCCTACGAGCAGTACTTC. Translating gives CASSAGLAGPYEQYF. The full variable domain, with the rest looked up from reference TRBV7-7 and TRBJ2-7, is GAGVSQSPRYKVTKRGQDVTLRCDPISSHATLYWYQQALGQGPEFLTYFNYEAQPDKSGLPSDRFSAERPEGSISTLTIQRTEQRDSAMYRCASSAGLAGPYEQYFGPGTRLTVT.

As regards this clone: Additional DNA sequences in this sample encode the identical CDR3. The J gene is TRBJ2-1, the V gene TRBV18, with TRBD2 matching 9 bases. Trimming at V came to 1 base and at J to 5 bases, leaving 0 bases not matched to a gene. The CDR3 contains 14 residues. The germline CDR1 and CDR2 sequences are KGHSH and LQKENI. In DNA form, the CDR3 reads TGTGCCAGCTCACCACTAGCGGGGGACAATGAGCAGTTCTTC. This codes for CASSPLAGDNEQFF.

The genes are TRBV11-2 and TRBJ2-5; possibly TRBD2 for D (5 bases). The V end lost 2 bases, the J end lost 7 bases, and 17 bases lay between the germline ends. This CDR3 has 15 residues. Germline V lookup: CDR1 SGHAT, CDR2 FQNNGV. The CDR3, as DNA: TGTGCCAGCAGCTTAACAGCCGGCACAGAGGGGACCCAGTACTTC. It specifies CASSLTAGTEGTQYF.

V is TRBV19 and J is TRBJ2-3; 7 bases line up with TRBD1. V lost 1 base, J lost 4 bases, and 2 bases stayed unmatched. Germline V CDR1 and CDR2: LNHDA, SQIVND (reference sequence). The CDR3 consists of 14 residues. CDR3 sequence: CASSIVQGSDTQYF. CDR3 coding DNA: TGTGCCAGTAGTATAGTACAGGGGTCAGATACGCAGTATTTT.

V usage is TRBV5-6 and J usage is TRBJ1-2, with a possible D match to TRBD1 (6 bases). With 5 bases removed from V and 9 bases from J, the gap between germline ends came to 14 bases. Germline CDR1 and CDR2: SGHDT and YYEEEE. This CDR3 contains 12 residues. CDR3 DNA: TGTGCCAGCAGAAAAACAGGGATTCGCTACACCTTC. Amino acid sequence: CASRKTGIRYTF. Looking up the rest from reference TRBV5-6 and TRBJ1-2 gives the full variable domain: DAGVTQSPTHLIKTRGQQVTLRCSPKSGHDTVSWYQQALGQGPQFIFQYYEEEERQRGNFPDRFSGHQFPNYSSELNVNALLLGDSALYLCASRKTGIRYTFGSGTRLTVV.

The V and J genes are TRBV7-2 and TRBJ2-5; 13 nucleotides line up with TRBD2. The CDR3 runs to 15 residues. Trimming removed 6 bases from V and 4 bases from J; junction bases left unmatched: 5. Germline assignment: CDR1 SGHTA and CDR2 FQGNSA. DNA for the CDR3: TGTGCCAGCAGACCAACTAGCGGGGGGGCAGAGACCCAGTACTTC. It translates to CASRPTSGGAETQYF.

The rearrangement joins TRBV10-3 to TRBJ1-2; no clear D. The germline CDR1 and CDR2 sequences are ENHRY and SYGVKD. The V end was cut by 5 bases, the J end by 6 bases, with 16 bases between. The CDR3 extends over 14 amino acids. The CDR3 here is CAISSSESNHGYTF. CDR3 DNA: TGTGCCATCAGTAGTAGTGAGTCGAATCATGGCTACACCTTC.

The gene calls are TRBV29-1 and TRBJ1-2, with a possible D match to TRBD1 (5 bases). The CDR3 loop spans 13 amino acids. Germline V CDR1 and CDR2: SQVTM, ANQGSEA. Deletions cut 6 bases from V and 4 bases from J, with 15 bases between. CDR3 sequence: CSVWGQGGYGYTF. The CDR3 bases are TGCAGCGTGTGGGGCCAGGGTGGCTATGGCTACACCTTC.

The chain couples TRBV18 to TRBJ2-2; D uncertain. This CDR3 has 13 amino acids. Trimming left V 6 bases short and J 2 bases short, with 7 bases between. The germline gives CDR1 KGHSH, CDR2 LQKENI. The CDR3 is CASSEQNTGELFF. For the CDR3, the DNA is TGTGCCAGCTCCGAGCAAAACACCGGGGAGCTGTTTTTT.

This clone was recorded a few times. The chain employs TRBV20-1 and TRBJ2-5; D is possibly TRBD1 (6 bases). The CDR3 contains 10 residues. V was clipped by 7 bases and J by 5 bases, with 8 bases between them. CDR1 and CDR2 from the germline V gene are DFQATT and SNEGSKA (reference sequence). In DNA, the CDR3 is TGCAGTGGGGGGCACGAGACCCAGTACTTC. It codes for CSGGHETQYF.

V is TRBV6-5 and J is TRBJ2-6; perhaps TRBD2 as D (5 bases). The length of the CDR3 is 16 residues. Looked up from germline, CDR1 is MNHEY and CDR2 is SVGAGI. The V end lost 2 bases, the J end lost 1 base, and 9 bases lay between the germline ends. The CDR3 nucleotides are TGTGCCAGCAGTTACGAGGAGGCTTCTGGGGCCAACGTCCTGACTTTC. It translates to CASSYEEASGANVLTF.

This CDR3 reads CASSLSRAAYNEQFF. DNA of the CDR3: TGTGCCAGCAGTTTATCGAGGGCGGCCTACAATGAGCAGTTCTTC. J is TRBJ2-1 and V is TRBV27; D perhaps matches TRBD2 (5 bases). V dropped 0 bases and J dropped 2 bases, with 8 bases sitting between them. The CDR3 covers 15 residues. CDR1 is MNHEY, CDR2 SMNVEV, per germline (reference sequence).

This sequence joins TRBV18 and TRBJ2-1, with TRBD2 matching over 9 bases. The CDR3 has 14 amino acids. The V segment lost 5 bases and the J segment 9 bases; nucleotides outside the gene matches: 8. Germline V lookup: CDR1 KGHSH, CDR2 LQKENI. The DNA of the CDR3 is TGTGCCAGCTCATCGTTAGCGGGGGATATTGAGCAGTTCTTC. The encoded protein is CASSSLAGDIEQFF.

The chain is built from TRBV19 and TRBJ1-6; 12 positions agree with TRBD1. The V segment lost 6 bases and the J segment 6 bases; nucleotides outside the gene matches: 3. CDR1 is LNHDA and CDR2 is SQIVND in the germline V gene (reference sequence). This CDR3 contains 15 residues. As DNA, the CDR3 is TGTGCCAGTAGGGGACAGGGGGCAATTAATTCACCCCTCCACTTT. This gives the protein CASRGQGAINSPLHF.

V usage is TRBV6-5 and J usage is TRBJ2-7; D might be TRBD1 (5 bases). The CDR3 sequence is 14 residues long. The V and J ends lost 6 bases and 0 bases respectively, with 12 bases between them. CDR1 is MNHEY, CDR2 SVGAGI, per germline. The CDR3 spells CASRGVGLSYEQYF. Written as DNA, the CDR3 is TGTGCCAGCAGAGGGGTGGGCCTCTCCTACGAGCAGTACTTC.